This T cell receptor (beta chain) was obtained from a study of identical twins. This clonotype was seen only a few times. Template switching added a universal primer site, and cDNA bore unique molecular identifiers. TCRdb processed the 5' RACE reads anew with MiXCR; each CDR3 protein has one entry. This table holds about 250,000 distinct CDR3 sequences, about 8.5% found once. These data also featured in a second study, about yellow fever vaccine responses in identical twins.

The clonotype was recovered from a woman between 18 and 30 years old in good health. Sequenced: CD8+ T cells sorted from blood.

CDR3 sequence: CASNDRGILGDTQYF. In DNA form, the CDR3 reads TGTGCCAGCAACGACAGGGGGATCCTCGGAGATACGCAGTATTTT. The rearrangement uses TRBV7-9 and TRBJ2-3, with TRBD1 matching 9 bases. V lost 7 bases to trimming and J lost 5 bases; unmatched junction nucleotides: 10. Germline V gives CDR1 SEHNR, CDR2 FQNEAQ (reference sequence). This CDR3 is 15 amino acids long.